This T cell receptor beta chain appears in the sequencing data of a study of OX40 agonist ivuxolimab in advanced cancers. For this clone: Its cognate antigen is unknown.

Whole-study results and caveats: The CD4+ and CD8+ T cells in the blood had expanded clonally by week 6 at 0.1 to 3.0 mg/kg. Specificity for antigen went undetermined in the expanded peripheral T cells. More expanded clones were seen, on average, in CD8+ T cells than in CD4+.

CDR3 length: 15 residues. V was pared by 4 bases and J by 8 bases, with 18 bases between. Germline CDR1 and CDR2: SGHRS and YFSETQ. Some clones are missing from TCRdb's copy, which holds only in-frame ones; the method was immunoSEQ multiplex PCR. The sample lists fewer than 65,000 clones, roughly 92% seen once, with roughly a sixth in the top ten. Sequenced here: CD4+ or CD8+ T cells sorted from blood, sampled in a trial of the OX40 agonist ivuxolimab. The clonotype originates from an adult with an advanced solid tumor such as melanoma, head and neck, liver or kidney cancer. The chain employs TRBV5-1 and TRBJ1-4; D call uncertain. This CDR3 is CASSPWTEGGEKLFF. The CDR3 DNA reads as TGCGCCAGCAGCCCCTGGACCGAGGGCGGAGAAAAACTGTTTTTT. Drawing the rest from reference TRBV5-1 and TRBJ1-4, the complete variable domain is KAGVTQTPRYLIKTRGQQVTLSCSPISGHRSVSWYQQTPGQGLQFLFEYFSETQRNKGNFPGRFSGRQFSNSRSEMNVSTLELGDSALYLCASSPWTEGGEKLFFGSGTQLSVL.